This passage covers 30 T cell receptor beta chains from one sample sequenced in a study of T cell responses to AZD1222 COVID-19 vaccine. Assay used: immunoSEQ multiplex PCR; TCRdb lists only in-frame clones, some missing. In the table there are under 200,000 clones, roughly 92% of which are singletons. This specimen was peripheral blood, taken on day 0 of AZD1222 vaccination. These TCRs come from an adult in good health.

V and J are TRBV19 and TRBJ1-1; 8 bases agree with TRBD1. V shed 7 bases, J shed 5 bases, and the junction held 18 bases outside the gene matches. The germline V gene has CDR1 LNHDA and CDR2 SQIVND (reference sequence). This CDR3 is built from 17 residues. The CDR3 loop is CASTTPRTGSGRTEAFF. DNA for the CDR3: TGTGCCAGTACCACCCCGCGGACAGGGTCAGGACGGACTGAAGCTTTCTTT. Complete variable domain (other parts from reference TRBV19 and TRBJ1-1): DGGITQSPKYLFRKEGQNVTLSCEQNLNHDAMYWYRQDPGQGLRLIYYSQIVNDFQKGDIAEGYSVSREKKESFPLTVTSAQKNPTAFYLCASTTPRTGSGRTEAFFGQGTRLTVV.

V and J are TRBV15 and TRBJ1-2, with 7 bases identical to TRBD1. The CDR3 extends over 17 amino acids. The ends lost 3 bases at V and 0 bases at J; junction bases unmatched: 10. Germline-derived CDR1 and CDR2 are LNHNV and YYDKDF (reference sequence). CDR3 nucleotides: TGTGCCACCAGCAGGGGTGAGGCAGGGGGATCTAACTATGGCTACACCTTC. Protein: CATSRGEAGGSNYGYTF.

The chain is built from TRBV14 and TRBJ2-1; TRBD1 agrees at 8 bases. J was trimmed by 4 bases and V by 4 bases; bases with no gene match: 6. From germline, CDR1 is SGHDN and CDR2 FVKESK. The CDR3 is 15 residues long. In DNA form, the CDR3 reads TGTGCCAGCAGCCCCGGACAGGGAGGTTACAATGAGCAGTTCTTC. As protein: CASSPGQGGYNEQFF.

The rearrangement uses TRBV28 and TRBJ2-7, with D hard to call. CDR3 length: 17 residues. CDR1 and CDR2 from the germline V gene are MDHEN and SYDVKM. V was cut by 1 base and J by 5 bases, with 21 bases left in between. CDR3 protein: CASSLSTDVKKGNEQYF. The CDR3 DNA reads as TGTGCCAGCAGTTTATCGACCGACGTCAAGAAGGGAAACGAGCAGTACTTC.

The genes are TRBV28 and TRBJ1-2, with D possibly matching TRBD1 (6 bases). The CDR3 length is 13 residues. Germline V CDR1 and CDR2: MDHEN, SYDVKM. The ends were cut back, 5 bases at V and 2 bases at J, with 9 bases in the middle. Here the CDR3 DNA reads TGTGCCAGCAGTGGTACAGGGAACTATGGCTACACCTTC. Encoded protein: CASSGTGNYGYTF.

This clone was detected once. The rearrangement uses TRBV4-1 and TRBJ2-1, with 13 nucleotides matching TRBD2. CDR1 MGHRA and CDR2 YSYEKL come from the germline V gene. The CDR3 runs to 19 residues. After removal of 1 base from V and 2 bases from J, the junction contained 8 bases not matched to a gene. The CDR3 protein is CASSQGGLAGVVTYNEQFF. The CDR3 DNA is TGCGCCAGCAGCCAAGGCGGACTAGCGGGAGTAGTAACCTACAATGAGCAGTTCTTC.

The chain recombines TRBV27 with TRBJ1-2; D is ambiguous. The length of the CDR3 is 15 residues. Per the germline V gene, CDR1 is MNHEY and CDR2 is SMNVEV (reference sequence). The V end lost 1 base, the J end lost 2 bases, and 11 bases lay between the germline ends. The CDR3 reads CASSLYGHSNYGYTF. The CDR3 DNA is TGTGCCAGCAGTTTATATGGGCATTCGAACTATGGCTACACCTTC.

V and J are TRBV28 and TRBJ1-2, with 9 bases identical to TRBD1. CDR1 MDHEN and CDR2 SYDVKM come from the germline V gene. After removal of 10 bases from V and 0 bases from J, the junction contained 12 bases not matched to a gene. The CDR3 loop spans 16 amino acids. CDR3 bases: TGTGCCACCCTACAGGGGGCGCGATTAGCTAACTATGGCTACACCTTC. The encoded protein is CATLQGARLANYGYTF.

The chain is built from TRBV27 and TRBJ2-6; TRBD1 aligns across 7 bases. The V gene's germline CDR1 is MNHEY and CDR2 SMNVEV (reference sequence). The CDR3 consists of 18 residues. J lost 0 bases, V lost 5 bases, and 10 bases had no gene match. CDR3 bases: TGTGCCAGCAGTCCCATCGGGACAGCTAGCTCTGGGGCCAACGTCCTGACTTTC. Translated, it gives CASSPIGTASSGANVLTF. Full variable domain (outside the CDR3, taken from reference TRBV27 and TRBJ2-6): EAQVTQNPRYLITVTGKKLTVTCSQNMNHEYMSWYRQDPGLGLRQIYYSMNVEVTDKGDVPEGYKVSRKEKRNFPLILESPSPNQTSLYFCASSPIGTASSGANVLTFGAGSRLTVL.

This clone was counted once. The genes are TRBV27 and TRBJ2-1; D is uncertain. The V gene lost 7 bases and the J gene lost 5 bases, with 9 bases spanning the gap. CDR3 length: 12 residues. Germline V gene data show CDR1 as MNHEY and CDR2 as SMNVEV (reference sequence). CDR3 DNA: TGTGCCAGCAAGCTAACCAACAATGAGCAGTTCTTC. Translating gives CASKLTNNEQFF.

This clone appeared a single time. The chain combines TRBV6-5 with TRBJ1-3; the D gene is possibly TRBD1 (5 bases). The CDR3 is 15 amino acids. In germline, CDR1 is MNHEY, CDR2 SVGAGI. V lost 8 bases to trimming and J lost 0 bases, with 14 bases between them. DNA for the CDR3: TGTGCCAGCGCCACGGGACTTAGCTCTGGAAACACCATATATTTT. This encodes CASATGLSSGNTIYF.

V usage is TRBV7-9 and J usage is TRBJ1-1, with a weak D call TRBD1 (6 bases). The germline CDR1 and CDR2 sequences are SEHNR and FQNEAQ (reference sequence). Trimming took off 1 base at V and 8 bases at J, with 8 bases between the two ends. CDR3 length: 12 amino acids. The CDR3 bases are TGTGCCAGCAGCTTAGTTGGGGGCGAAGCTTTCTTT. Protein: CASSLVGGEAFF.

This clone was recorded a few times. This chain connects TRBV18 to TRBJ1-2, with TRBD1 as a possible D gene (5 bases). CDR3 size: 18 residues. Germline V gene lookup returns CDR1 KGHSH and CDR2 LQKENI. V was trimmed by 1 base and J by 7 bases, leaving 25 bases between them. CDR3 protein: CASSPQASGIRPTTGYTF. The CDR3 DNA reads as TGTGCCAGCTCACCACAAGCTTCAGGGATACGGCCAACGACTGGCTACACCTTC. The variable domain in full, with the rest retrieved from reference TRBV18 and TRBJ1-2, is NAGVMQNPRHLVRRRGQEARLRCSPMKGHSHVYWYRQLPEEGLKFMVYLQKENIIDESGMPKERFSAEFPKEGPSILRIQQVVRGDSAAYFCASSPQASGIRPTTGYTFGSGTRLTVV.

The chain combines TRBV10-2 with TRBJ2-3, with 10 bases fitting TRBD1. CDR1 WSHSY and CDR2 SAAADI come from the germline V gene. CDR3 length equals 17 residues. V shed 4 bases, J shed 1 base, and the junction held 8 bases outside the gene matches. CDR3: CASSGGTGVEGTDTQYF. The CDR3 bases are TGCGCCAGCAGTGGAGGGACAGGGGTTGAGGGCACAGATACGCAGTATTTT.

The chain joins TRBV30 to TRBJ2-5; D remains unclear. V was shortened by 3 bases and J by 7 bases, with 15 bases between the two germline ends. CDR3 length: 13 residues. The germline gives CDR1 GTSNPN, CDR2 SVGIG (reference sequence). The CDR3 sequence is CAWRYASAGTQYF. The DNA for the CDR3 is TGTGCCTGGAGGTACGCTTCGGCAGGGACCCAGTACTTC.

The chain has TRBV4-1 and TRBJ2-2; weak D call: TRBD1 (5 bases). The CDR3 sequence is 12 residues long. The V end lost 8 bases, the J end lost 2 bases, and 6 bases lay between the germline ends. Germline V gene sequence: CDR1 MGHRA, CDR2 YSYEKL. The CDR3 nucleotides are TGCGCCAGCCAGGGCAACACCGGGGAGCTGTTTTTT. Amino acid sequence: CASQGNTGELFF.

The chain has TRBV28 and TRBJ1-4, with 8 bases that match TRBD1. CDR1 is MDHEN and CDR2 is SYDVKM in the germline V gene. The CDR3 extends over 18 amino acids. Unmatched junction bases numbered 15, after V lost 6 bases and J lost 3 bases. CDR3: CASRYKYDRGWANEKLFF. In nucleotides, the CDR3 is TGTGCCAGCAGATATAAGTACGACAGGGGTTGGGCTAATGAAAAACTGTTTTTT.

This clone was recorded once. Other DNA sequences in this sample translate to the same CDR3. V and J are TRBV27 and TRBJ1-6, with D unclear. V lost 2 bases, J lost 6 bases, and 2 bases lay in between. The germline CDR1 and CDR2 sequences are MNHEY and SMNVEV (reference sequence). This CDR3 comprises 12 residues. CDR3 in amino acids: CASSLINSPLHF. In DNA form, the CDR3 reads TGTGCCAGCAGTTTAATTAATTCACCCCTCCACTTT.

With regard to this clone: Germline is not matched at one junction end, which may reflect a read error. The rearrangement joins TRBV10-3 to TRBJ1-3; a weak D match, TRBD1 (5 bases). CDR1 ENHRY and CDR2 SYGVKD come from the germline V gene. This CDR3 spans 13 amino acids. CDR3 in DNA: TGTGCCGTCAGCTCAGGGTCTGGAAACACCATATATTTT. This encodes CAVSSGSGNTIYF.

The rearrangement uses TRBV2 and TRBJ2-1; TRBD2 might be the D (6 bases). Germline CDR1 and CDR2: SNHLY and FYNNEI. CDR3 size: 17 residues. V was pared by 5 bases and J by 0 bases, with 17 bases between. In DNA form, the CDR3 reads TGTGCCAGCAGTAACGAGGACTACCCGAGCTCCTACAATGAGCAGTTCTTC. As protein: CASSNEDYPSSYNEQFF.

The chain uses TRBV5-4 and TRBJ2-7; D remains ambiguous. The length of the CDR3 is 15 residues. Trimming pared 4 bases from V and 2 bases from J, leaving 16 bases between. Germline V gives CDR1 SGHNT, CDR2 YYREEE (reference sequence). In DNA form, the CDR3 reads TGTGCCAGCAGCCGAGAGGTTACGGGCCCCTACGAGCAGTACTTC. This gives the protein CASSREVTGPYEQYF.

The J gene is TRBJ1-3, the V gene TRBV10-3; unclear D gene. The germline V and J ends were trimmed by 5 bases and 4 bases, with 9 bases remaining between them. The CDR3 covers 13 residues. CDR1 and CDR2 (germline): ENHRY, SYGVKD. CDR3: CAISPDGGNTIYF. The CDR3 DNA sequence: TGTGCCATCAGTCCGGACGGAGGAAACACCATATATTTT.

The rearrangement joins TRBV25-1 to TRBJ2-1, with D unresolved. This CDR3 comprises 11 residues. Germline V gene lookup returns CDR1 MGHDK and CDR2 SYGVNS. Trimming removed 4 bases at V and 7 bases at J, with 5 bases between. The CDR3 region is CASSGRNEQFF. The CDR3 DNA sequence: TGTGCCAGCAGTGGCAGGAATGAGCAGTTCTTC.

This chain joins TRBV3-1 (or the pseudogene TRBV3-2) and TRBJ1-1; no firm D call. Trimming cost V 4 bases and J 9 bases, with 15 bases left between them. Germline loops: CDR1 LGHDT, CDR2 YNNKEL (reference sequence). The CDR3 is made up of 13 amino acids. The CDR3 region is CASSRIEAPKAFF. The CDR3 nucleotides read TGTGCCAGCAGCCGTATTGAGGCCCCGAAAGCTTTCTTT.

The chain is built from TRBV27 and TRBJ1-2, with 11 positions matching TRBD1. The germline V gene has CDR1 MNHEY and CDR2 SMNVEV (reference sequence). V dropped 6 bases and J dropped 8; count of bases not matched to a gene: 8. The CDR3 runs to 14 residues. CDR3 region: CASRVGGQGEGYTF. Written as DNA, the CDR3 is TGTGCCAGCAGGGTAGGGGGACAGGGGGAAGGCTACACCTTC.

V is TRBV7-8 and J is TRBJ2-2, with unresolved D. Germline-derived CDR1 and CDR2 are SGHVS and FQNEAQ. V lost 5 bases and J lost 2, with 3 bases in between. The CDR3 covers 12 residues. The CDR3 DNA reads TGTGCCAGCAGCCGAAACACCGGGGAGCTGTTTTTT. As protein: CASSRNTGELFF.

V usage is TRBV24-1 and J usage is TRBJ2-1; tentatively, D is TRBD1 (5 bases). Trimming pared 5 bases from V and 10 bases from J, leaving 11 bases between. The germline gives CDR1 KGHDR, CDR2 SFDVKD. CDR3 length equals 12 residues. The CDR3 sequence is CATSVWGQEQFF. In DNA form, the CDR3 reads TGTGCCACCAGTGTGTGGGGCCAGGAGCAGTTCTTC.

J is TRBJ2-7 and V is TRBV19; 7 bases fit TRBD1. The length of the CDR3 is 15 residues. The trim removed 3 bases at V and 0 bases at J, leaving 5 bases unmatched. Germline values: CDR1 LNHDA, CDR2 SQIVND (reference sequence). CDR3 nucleotides: TGTGCCAGTAGTATTTCCGGGGACAGCTCCTACGAGCAGTACTTC. Translating gives CASSISGDSSYEQYF.

J is TRBJ1-2 and V is TRBV27; D is uncertain. V dropped 2 bases and J dropped 4 bases, with 14 bases sitting between them. Germline CDR1 reads MNHEY; CDR2 reads SMNVEV (reference sequence). The CDR3 extends over 15 amino acids. In nucleotides, the CDR3 is TGTGCCAGCAGTTTACTCTCCGGAGGGAGCTATGGCTACACCTTC. This encodes CASSLLSGGSYGYTF.

The rearrangement joins TRBV18 to TRBJ1-5; D gene ambiguous. The germline V and J ends were trimmed by 1 base and 0 bases, with 7 bases remaining between them. CDR1 and CDR2 (germline): KGHSH, LQKENI. This CDR3 comprises 15 residues. The CDR3 nucleotides are TGTGCCAGCTCACCACAAGGGTATAGCAATCAGCCCCAGCATTTT. Its protein is CASSPQGYSNQPQHF.